The 19 T cell receptor beta chains below come from one sample, sequenced in a study of low-dose radiotherapy and immunotherapy resistance in tumors (dated 2022 in TCRdb). Sequencing was performed on an Illumina HiSeq 2500. First-strand cDNA was synthesized with Superscript III and a set of TRAV- and TRBV-specific primers, covering both TCRalpha and TCRbeta chains. A roughly 19-cycle PCR with Phusion amplified the TCRs, pairing a constant-region primer with the adapter that was attached to the V primers. TCRdb applied fastp at Q25 and MiXCR to the public reads, then kept only in-frame beta chains. Rows with a matching CDR3 protein are joined into one entry that keeps the most common DNA and genes. The sample profile shows 55,000 to 80,000 distinct CDR3 sequences; roughly 29% of them were found once. The ten largest clones represent about 6.6% of the sample. This specimen's time point label, interpreted: before trial treatment.

The source was PBMCs, collected before treatment. These receptors were collected from a male donor with rectosigmoid adenocarcinoma.

This clonotype was observed many times. The V gene is TRBV20-1, the J gene TRBJ2-2; 7 bases map to TRBD1. Looked up from germline, CDR1 is DFQATT and CDR2 is SNEGSKA (reference sequence). Trimming cost V 0 bases and J 7 bases; bases outside gene matches: 5. CDR3 size: 14 residues. CDR3 in amino acids: CSARETTGSGELFF. The CDR3 coding sequence is TGCAGTGCTAGAGAGACGACAGGGAGCGGGGAGCTGTTTTTT.

The rearrangement links TRBV5-1 to TRBJ2-7; possible D gene TRBD2, 7 bases. V was clipped by 2 bases and J by 3 bases, with 15 bases between them. In germline, CDR1 is SGHRS, CDR2 YFSETQ. The CDR3 has 15 amino acids. This CDR3 is CASSFTSEGGYEQYF. The CDR3 DNA sequence: TGCGCCAGCAGCTTTACTAGCGAGGGGGGCTACGAGCAGTACTTC.

This clonotype was counted ten times or more. The rearrangement joins TRBV29-1 to TRBJ2-3; D gene ambiguous. The CDR3 has 13 amino acids. Germline V gene lookup returns CDR1 SQVTM and CDR2 ANQGSEA. V dropped 8 bases and J dropped 5 bases, with 17 bases sitting between them. CDR3: CSSRLSLGDTQYF. CDR3 nucleotide sequence: TGCAGCTCCCGACTGTCACTCGGAGATACGCAGTATTTT.

The sample holds a few counts of this clonotype. The chain uses TRBV9 and TRBJ2-1; D might be TRBD1 or TRBD2, each matching 5 bases. Trimming cost V 6 bases and J 3 bases, with 16 bases left between them. The CDR3 runs to 15 residues. Per germline, CDR1 SGDLS and CDR2 YYNGEE. The CDR3 protein is CASNQRGAGYNEQFF. The CDR3 DNA reads as TGTGCCAGCAACCAAAGAGGGGCAGGCTACAATGAGCAGTTCTTC.

This clonotype appeared many times. The rearrangement uses TRBV30 and TRBJ1-4, with a possible D match to TRBD1 (5 bases). V was pared by 3 bases and J by 8 bases, with 13 bases between. This CDR3 is built from 13 residues. Germline V gives CDR1 GTSNPN, CDR2 SVGIG (reference sequence). The CDR3 nucleotides are TGTGCCTGGAGCGTCAGGGTCGACGAAAAACTGTTTTTT. Its translation: CAWSVRVDEKLFF.

This clonotype was seen at least ten times. CDR3 nucleotide sequence: TGTGCCAGCAGGTATCAGATGAACACTGAAGCTTTCTTT. Its protein product is CASRYQMNTEAFF. V is TRBV6-6 and J is TRBJ1-1; D is undetermined. This CDR3 comprises 13 residues. The germline gives CDR1 MNHNY, CDR2 SVGAGI (reference sequence). V lost 6 bases and J lost 0, with 8 bases in between.

This clonotype was counted at least ten times. The genes are TRBV29-1 and TRBJ2-5; 15 bases fit TRBD2. The J segment lost 6 bases and the V segment lost 4 bases, leaving 9 bases of the junction unmatched. The germline V gene has CDR1 SQVTM and CDR2 ANQGSEA. This CDR3 is built from 16 residues. The CDR3 nucleotides read TGCAGCGTTGGTACTGGGACTAGCGGGGGGCAGAAGACCCAGTACTTC. Translation: CSVGTGTSGGQKTQYF.

This clonotype has a count of ten or more. The chain joins TRBV18 to TRBJ1-1; the match to TRBD1 covers 9 bases. Germline lookup yields CDR1 KGHSH and CDR2 LQKENI. The CDR3 length is 15 residues. Unmatched junction bases numbered 6, after V lost 5 bases and J lost 2 bases. The CDR3 region is CASSANTGGNTEAFF. CDR3 DNA: TGTGCCAGCTCAGCTAATACAGGGGGCAACACTGAAGCTTTCTTT.

This clonotype turned up a few times. This likely reflects a read error, since a far larger clone is one base away. This chain uses TRBV11-2 with TRBJ2-7; 8 nucleotides match TRBD2. Germline CDR1 reads SGHAT; CDR2 reads FQNNGV. The junction had 13 bases not matched to a gene; V was cut back by 5 bases and J by 7 bases. The CDR3 has 15 amino acids. The CDR3 DNA reads TGTGCCAGCAGCCCGTCGTCGGGAGGGTACAATGAGCAGTACTTC. It encodes CASSPSSGGYNEQYF.

The genes are TRBV5-1 and TRBJ2-5; a possible D gene is TRBD1 (5 bases). Trimming stripped 0 bases from V and 3 bases from J, with 9 bases between. This CDR3 comprises 14 residues. Germline V gives CDR1 SGHRS, CDR2 YFSETQ. The CDR3 reads CASSLEGKKETQYF. CDR3 coding DNA: TGCGCCAGCAGCTTGGAGGGGAAAAAAGAGACCCAGTACTTC.

At least ten counts were recorded for this clonotype. This rearrangement joins TRBV7-2 to TRBJ2-7; D gene uncertain. The CDR3 extends over 16 amino acids. The V end was cut by 5 bases, the J end by 3 bases, with 20 bases between. The germline CDR1 and CDR2 sequences are SGHTA and FQGNSA. The CDR3 protein is CASSPEVSRTLYEQYF. CDR3 coding DNA: TGTGCCAGCAGCCCCGAGGTGTCCAGGACCCTCTACGAGCAGTACTTC.

The CDR3 nucleotides read TGTGCCAGCAGAGAAGATTCCGGGACTAGGACCTACAATGAGCAGTTCTTC. Its translation is CASREDSGTRTYNEQFF. The V and J genes are TRBV6-2 or TRBV6-3 and TRBJ2-1, with 8 nucleotides matching TRBD2. Germline values: CDR1 MNHEY, CDR2 SVGEGT. Unmatched junction bases numbered 12, after V lost 6 bases and J lost 2 bases. This CDR3 region has 17 residues.

In its sample, this clonotype was seen many times. The rearrangement joins TRBV20-1 to TRBJ1-2, with D unclear. With 2 bases removed from V and 8 bases from J, the gap between germline ends came to 18 bases. In germline, CDR1 is DFQATT, CDR2 SNEGSKA (reference sequence). This CDR3 spans 14 amino acids. The CDR3 here is CSARTPPNEWGYTF. The DNA for the CDR3 is TGCAGTGCTAGAACCCCACCGAACGAGTGGGGCTACACCTTC.

In its sample, this clonotype was seen many times. CDR3: CASSPGSDRQPQHF. The CDR3 DNA follows: TGTGCCAGCAGCCCCGGTTCCGACAGACAGCCCCAGCATTTT. The chain has TRBV3-1 and TRBJ1-5; D might be TRBD1 (5 bases). Trimming left V 4 bases short and J 7 bases short, with 14 bases between. CDR3 size: 14 residues. Germline loops: CDR1 LGHDT, CDR2 YNNKEL (reference sequence).

There are many counts of this clonotype. The gene calls are TRBV30 and TRBJ1-3; D call uncertain. With 2 bases removed from V and 3 bases from J, the gap between germline ends came to 5 bases. Looked up from germline, CDR1 is GTSNPN and CDR2 is SVGIG (reference sequence). The CDR3 spans 12 residues. CDR3 coding DNA: TGTGCCTGGAGTCCGGTTGGAAACACCATATATTTT. Translation: CAWSPVGNTIYF.

This clonotype came up once. The CDR3 nucleotides read TGTGCCAGCAGTTACTCGAAGACCGAGAACACCGGGGAGCTGTTTTTT. Its translation: CASSYSKTENTGELFF. The rearrangement joins TRBV6-2 or TRBV6-3 to TRBJ2-2; D is unresolved. This CDR3 spans 16 amino acids. The V gene lost 0 bases and the J gene lost 1 base, with 9 bases spanning the gap. Germline V gene data show CDR1 as MNHEY and CDR2 as SVGEGT.

This clonotype was counted ten times or more. The V gene is TRBV28, the J gene TRBJ1-2, with D uncertain. V dropped 7 bases and J dropped 7 bases, with 16 bases sitting between them. Germline-derived CDR1 and CDR2 are MDHEN and SYDVKM. This CDR3 is built from 13 residues. The CDR3: CASTTGPKAGYTF. In DNA form, the CDR3 reads TGTGCCAGCACCACCGGTCCCAAGGCTGGCTACACCTTC.

This clonotype was seen repeatedly, ten times or more. The V gene is TRBV2, the J gene TRBJ1-6, with a tentative D call TRBD1 (6 bases). This CDR3 region has 14 residues. The germline CDR1 and CDR2 sequences are SNHLY and FYNNEI. V was pared by 5 bases and J by 7 bases, with 12 bases between. In DNA, the CDR3 is TGTGCCAGCAGTACAAGTCAGGGGAATTCACCCCTCCACTTT. The encoded protein is CASSTSQGNSPLHF.

This clonotype came up once. The chain has TRBV6-2 or TRBV6-3 and TRBJ1-3, with D hard to call. The CDR3 is made up of 15 amino acids. The V gene lost 6 bases and the J gene lost 1 base, with 13 bases spanning the gap. Germline V gives CDR1 MNHEY, CDR2 SVGEGT. The chain's CDR3 is CASRERPRSGNTIYF. CDR3 bases: TGTGCCAGCAGAGAAAGACCCAGGTCTGGAAACACCATATATTTT.